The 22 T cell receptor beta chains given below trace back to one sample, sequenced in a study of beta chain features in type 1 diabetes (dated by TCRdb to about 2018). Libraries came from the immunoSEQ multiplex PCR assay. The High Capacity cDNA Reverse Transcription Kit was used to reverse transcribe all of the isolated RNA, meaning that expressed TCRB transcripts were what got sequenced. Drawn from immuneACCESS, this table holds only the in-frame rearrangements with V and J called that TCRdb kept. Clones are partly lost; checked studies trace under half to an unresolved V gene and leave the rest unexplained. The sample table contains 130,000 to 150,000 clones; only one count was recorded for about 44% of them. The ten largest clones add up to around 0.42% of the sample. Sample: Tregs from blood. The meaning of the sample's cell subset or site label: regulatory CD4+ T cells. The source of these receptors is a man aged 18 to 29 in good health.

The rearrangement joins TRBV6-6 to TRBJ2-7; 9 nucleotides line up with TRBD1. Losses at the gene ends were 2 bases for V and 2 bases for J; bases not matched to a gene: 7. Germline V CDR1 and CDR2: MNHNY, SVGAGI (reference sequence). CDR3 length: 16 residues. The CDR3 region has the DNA TGTGCCAGCAGTTACAGGAGGGACAGGGTCCCCTACGAGCAGTACTTC. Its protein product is CASSYRRDRVPYEQYF.

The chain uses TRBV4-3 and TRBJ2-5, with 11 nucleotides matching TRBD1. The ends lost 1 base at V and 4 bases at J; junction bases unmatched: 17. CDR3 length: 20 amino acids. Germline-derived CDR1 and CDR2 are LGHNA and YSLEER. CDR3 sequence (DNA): TGCGCCAGCAGCCAAGTTAGGACAGGGGGCTCTATAATTTTAGGAGAGACCCAGTACTTC. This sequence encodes CASSQVRTGGSIILGETQYF.

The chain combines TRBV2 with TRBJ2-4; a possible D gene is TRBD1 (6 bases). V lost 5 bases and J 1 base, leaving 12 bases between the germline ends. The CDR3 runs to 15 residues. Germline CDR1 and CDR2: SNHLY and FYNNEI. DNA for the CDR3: TGTGCCAGCAGTTTCAGGGGCGAGGCCAAAAACATTCAGTACTTC. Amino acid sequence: CASSFRGEAKNIQYF.

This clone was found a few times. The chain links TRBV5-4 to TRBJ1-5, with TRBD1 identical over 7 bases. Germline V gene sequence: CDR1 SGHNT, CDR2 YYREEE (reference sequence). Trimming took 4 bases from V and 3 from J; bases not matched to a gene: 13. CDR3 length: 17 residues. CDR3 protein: CASSIFSGGQNNQPQHF. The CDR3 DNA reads TGTGCCAGCAGCATTTTCTCAGGGGGACAAAACAATCAGCCCCAGCATTTT.

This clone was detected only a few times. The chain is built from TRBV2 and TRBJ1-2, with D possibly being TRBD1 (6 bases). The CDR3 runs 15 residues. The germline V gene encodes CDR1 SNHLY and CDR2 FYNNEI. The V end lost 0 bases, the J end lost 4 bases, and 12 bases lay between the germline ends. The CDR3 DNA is TGTGCCAGCAGTGAAGCGGGGGGGCCGATCTATGGCTACACCTTC. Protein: CASSEAGGPIYGYTF.

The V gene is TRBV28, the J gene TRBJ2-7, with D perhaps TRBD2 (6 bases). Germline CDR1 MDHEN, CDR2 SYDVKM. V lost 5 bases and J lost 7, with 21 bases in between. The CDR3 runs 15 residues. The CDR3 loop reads CASSLRLGDGTEQYF. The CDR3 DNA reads TGTGCCAGCAGTCTGCGCCTCGGGGACGGGACTGAGCAGTACTTC.

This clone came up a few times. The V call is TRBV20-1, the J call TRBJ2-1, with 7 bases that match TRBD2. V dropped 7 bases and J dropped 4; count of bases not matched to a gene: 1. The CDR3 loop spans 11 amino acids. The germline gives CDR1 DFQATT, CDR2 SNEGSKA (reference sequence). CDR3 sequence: CSGGRYNEQFF. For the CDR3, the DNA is TGCAGTGGCGGGAGATACAATGAGCAGTTCTTC.

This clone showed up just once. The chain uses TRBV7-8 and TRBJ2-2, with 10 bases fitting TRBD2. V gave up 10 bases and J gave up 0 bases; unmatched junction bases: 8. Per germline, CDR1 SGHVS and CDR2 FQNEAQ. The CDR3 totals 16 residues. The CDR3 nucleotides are TGTGCCATCATCATCGGACTAGCGGCGAACACCGGGGAGCTGTTTTTT. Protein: CAIIIGLAANTGELFF.

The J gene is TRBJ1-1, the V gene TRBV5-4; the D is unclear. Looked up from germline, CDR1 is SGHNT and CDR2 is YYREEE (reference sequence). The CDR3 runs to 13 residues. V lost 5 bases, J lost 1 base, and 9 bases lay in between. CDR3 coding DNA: TGTGCCAGCAGTTACCAGGAGAACACTGAAGCTTTCTTT. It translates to CASSYQENTEAFF.

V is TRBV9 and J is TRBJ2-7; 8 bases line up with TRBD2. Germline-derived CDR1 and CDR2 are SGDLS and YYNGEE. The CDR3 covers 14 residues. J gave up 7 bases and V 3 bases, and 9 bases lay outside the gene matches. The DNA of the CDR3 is TGTGCCAGCAGCGCCGCCGGGACTAGTGGTGAGCAGTACTTC. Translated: CASSAAGTSGEQYF.

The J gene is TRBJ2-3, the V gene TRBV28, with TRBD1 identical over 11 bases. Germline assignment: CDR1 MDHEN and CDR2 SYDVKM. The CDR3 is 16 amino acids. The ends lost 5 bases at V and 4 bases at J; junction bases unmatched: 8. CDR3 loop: CASSSGGDRGADTQYF. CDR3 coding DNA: TGTGCCAGCAGTAGCGGAGGGGACAGGGGGGCAGATACGCAGTATTTT. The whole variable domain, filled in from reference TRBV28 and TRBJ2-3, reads DVKVTQSSRYLVKRTGEKVFLECVQDMDHENMFWYRQDPGLGLRLIYFSYDVKMKEKGDIPEGYSVSREKKERFSLILESASTNQTSMYLCASSSGGDRGADTQYFGPGTRLTVL.

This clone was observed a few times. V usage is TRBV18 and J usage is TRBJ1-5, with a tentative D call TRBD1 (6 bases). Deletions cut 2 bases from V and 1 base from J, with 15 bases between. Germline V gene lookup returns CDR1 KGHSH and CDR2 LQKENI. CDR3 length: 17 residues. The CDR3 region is CASSPTQTGISNQPQHF. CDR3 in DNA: TGTGCCAGCTCACCAACTCAAACAGGGATCAGCAATCAGCCCCAGCATTTT.

CDR3 in amino acids: CSVDVRGTDTQYF. In nucleotides, the CDR3 is TGCAGCGTTGATGTACGCGGCACAGATACGCAGTATTTT. The rearrangement links TRBV29-1 to TRBJ2-3, with D hard to call. The germline V gene has CDR1 SQVTM and CDR2 ANQGSEA. The ends were cut back, 3 bases at V and 1 base at J, with 8 bases in the middle. CDR3 length: 13 amino acids.

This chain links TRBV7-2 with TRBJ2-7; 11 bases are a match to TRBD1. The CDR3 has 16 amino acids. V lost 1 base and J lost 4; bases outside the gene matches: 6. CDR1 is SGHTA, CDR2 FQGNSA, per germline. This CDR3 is CASSLVGGQGGYEQYF. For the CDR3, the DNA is TGTGCCAGCAGCTTAGTTGGGGGACAGGGGGGGTACGAGCAGTACTTC.

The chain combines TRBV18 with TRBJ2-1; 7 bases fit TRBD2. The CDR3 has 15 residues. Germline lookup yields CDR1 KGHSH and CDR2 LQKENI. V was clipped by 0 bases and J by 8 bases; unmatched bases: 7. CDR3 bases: TGTGCCAGCTCACCACCGGCGGGAGTCGGCCATGAGCAGTTCTTC. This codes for CASSPPAGVGHEQFF. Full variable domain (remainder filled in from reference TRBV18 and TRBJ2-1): NAGVMQNPRHLVRRRGQEARLRCSPMKGHSHVYWYRQLPEEGLKFMVYLQKENIIDESGMPKERFSAEFPKEGPSILRIQQVVRGDSAAYFCASSPPAGVGHEQFFGPGTRLTVL.

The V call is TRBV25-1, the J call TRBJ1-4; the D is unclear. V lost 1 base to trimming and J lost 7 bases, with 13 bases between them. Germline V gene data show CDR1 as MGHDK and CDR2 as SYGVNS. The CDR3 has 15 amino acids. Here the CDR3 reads CASSEFGPTGEKLFF. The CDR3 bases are TGTGCCAGCAGTGAATTTGGCCCAACGGGTGAAAAACTGTTTTTT.

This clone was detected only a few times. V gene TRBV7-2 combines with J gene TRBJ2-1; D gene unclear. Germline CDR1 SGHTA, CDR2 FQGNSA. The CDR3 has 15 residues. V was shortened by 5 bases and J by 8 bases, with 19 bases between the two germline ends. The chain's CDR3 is CASSTQSTELYEQFF. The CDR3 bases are TGTGCCAGCAGCACACAGAGTACCGAATTATATGAGCAGTTCTTC.

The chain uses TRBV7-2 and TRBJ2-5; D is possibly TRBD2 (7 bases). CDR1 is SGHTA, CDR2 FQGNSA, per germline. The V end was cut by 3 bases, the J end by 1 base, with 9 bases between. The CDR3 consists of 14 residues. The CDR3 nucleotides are TGTGCCAGCAGCTTGGGAGGGGGCCAAGAGACCCAGTACTTC. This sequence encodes CASSLGGGQETQYF.

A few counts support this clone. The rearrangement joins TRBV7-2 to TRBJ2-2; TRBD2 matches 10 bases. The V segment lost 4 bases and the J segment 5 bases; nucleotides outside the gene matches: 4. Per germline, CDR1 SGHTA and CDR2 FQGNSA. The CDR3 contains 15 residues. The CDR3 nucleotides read TGTGCCAGCAGCTCCTTTAGCGGGGGGACCGGGGAGCTGTTTTTT. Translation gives CASSSFSGGTGELFF.

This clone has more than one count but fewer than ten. The CDR3 spells CASSVDQGRGYTF. As DNA, the CDR3 is TGTGCCAGCAGCGTCGACCAGGGTCGCGGCTACACCTTC. The genes are TRBV9 and TRBJ1-2, with D perhaps TRBD1 (5 bases). The germline gives CDR1 SGDLS, CDR2 YYNGEE. V lost 2 bases and J lost 8, with 13 bases in between. CDR3 length: 13 amino acids. Full variable domain (missing parts from reference TRBV9 and TRBJ1-2): DSGVTQTPKHLITATGQRVTLRCSPRSGDLSVYWYQQSLDQGLQFLIQYYNGEERAKGNILERFSAQQFPDLHSELNLSSLELGDSALYFCASSVDQGRGYTFGSGTRLTVV.

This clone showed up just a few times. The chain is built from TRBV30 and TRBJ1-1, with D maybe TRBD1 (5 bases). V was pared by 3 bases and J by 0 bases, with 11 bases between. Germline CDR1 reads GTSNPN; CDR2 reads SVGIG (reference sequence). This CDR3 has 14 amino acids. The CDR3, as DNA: TGTGCCTGGAGCCTTCAGACAGTGAACACTGAAGCTTTCTTT. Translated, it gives CAWSLQTVNTEAFF. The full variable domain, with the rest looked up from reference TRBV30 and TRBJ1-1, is SQTIHQWPATLVQPVGSPLSLECTVEGTSNPNLYWYRQAAGRGLQLLFYSVGIGQISSEVPQNLSASRPQDRQFILSSKKLLLSDSGFYLCAWSLQTVNTEAFFGQGTRLTVV.

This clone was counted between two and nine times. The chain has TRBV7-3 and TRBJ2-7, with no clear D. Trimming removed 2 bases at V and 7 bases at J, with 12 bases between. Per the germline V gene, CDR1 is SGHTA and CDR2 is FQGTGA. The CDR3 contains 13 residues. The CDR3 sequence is CASSLLPTKEQYF. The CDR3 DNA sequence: TGTGCCAGCAGCTTACTGCCTACGAAGGAGCAGTACTTC.